This TCR beta chain was sequenced during a study of blood T cell repertoires in COVID-19 (TCRdb year 2020). Background on the whole study: Samples from collaborators originated in the United States, Italy and Spain and spanned both the acute and convalescent phases of COVID-19. The prospective study material was composed of cDNA or gDNA derived from T cells, B-cell-depleted T cells, or PBMCs. The samples were drawn from two sources: the first 160 participants of the ongoing ImmuneRACE study, and fewer than 1,500 subjects contributed by 6 global collaborators. Sample metadata almost always included a de-identified subject ID, COVID-19 status, age in years and sex. Where available, HLA class I and class II types were taken from metadata supplied by the sample provider and were not determined by assay-based typing. The repertoires were released in a freely available public database meant as a resource for research on the immune response to SARS-CoV-2. The dataset comprised deeply sampled blood TCRbeta repertoires from subjects exposed to, actively infected with, or recovered from COVID-19. What the research found in general, with its limitations: The amount of clinical and demographic metadata varied by source and participant and was provided uncurated.

This clone is a singleton in its sample. Its antigen target is currently unknown. No qualities accompany the bases; no much larger clone lies one base away. The immunoSEQ Assay, a bias-controlled multiplex PCR, was used to amplify TCRbeta CDR3 regions from genomic DNA. The authors processed their data as follows. The number of nucleated cells in each sample was estimated from the amplification of reference gene primers within the assay. To quantify the absolute abundance of each unique TCRbeta CDR3 rearrangement, sequence reads were collapsed and filtered. Productive Simpson clonality was computed per sample as the square root of Simpson's diversity index over productive rearrangements. Held by TCRdb, this immuneACCESS table contains in-frame sequences only and omits some clones. Under half of the omission traces to an unresolved V gene where checked; the cause of the rest is unknown. The V and J calls and clone size come from that table; D and trimming were worked out from the DNA. The sample table holds 200,000 to 250,000 clones, of which 70% to 85% were seen once. The top ten clonotypes cover about 10% of the sample.

Collaborating institutions collected whole blood in K2EDTA tubes following their own protocols. Collaborator samples were shipped for TCRbeta analysis as frozen whole blood, isolated PBMCs, or DNA extracted from either sample type. The germline V gene specifies KGHSH as CDR1 and LQKENI as CDR2. Including cysteine and phenylalanine, the CDR3 has 15 amino acids. The CDR3 DNA has 45 bases and is translated from base 1. V was cut back by 0 bases and J by 3 bases, leaving a gap of 8 bases between them. The sequence was collected from a man between 50 and 59 years old with active or convalescent COVID-19. Recombination connected TRBV18 to TRBJ1-4; 6 matching bases give a weak D call of TRBD1. Specimen: peripheral blood. CDR3 loop: CASSPPSGANEKLFF. In nucleotide form, the sequence is TGTGCCAGCTCACCACCGTCAGGGGCTAATGAAAAACTGTTTTTT.